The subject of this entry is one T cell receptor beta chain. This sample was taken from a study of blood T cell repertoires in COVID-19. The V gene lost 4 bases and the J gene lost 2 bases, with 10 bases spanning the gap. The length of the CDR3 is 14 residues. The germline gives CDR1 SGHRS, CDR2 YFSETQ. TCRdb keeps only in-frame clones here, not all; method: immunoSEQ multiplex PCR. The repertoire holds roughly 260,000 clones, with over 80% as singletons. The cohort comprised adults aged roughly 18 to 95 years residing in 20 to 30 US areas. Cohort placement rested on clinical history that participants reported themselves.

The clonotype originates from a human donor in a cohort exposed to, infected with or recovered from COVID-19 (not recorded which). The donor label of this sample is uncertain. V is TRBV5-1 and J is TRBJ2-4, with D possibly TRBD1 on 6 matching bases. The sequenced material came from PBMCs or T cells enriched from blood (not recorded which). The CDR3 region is CASSVQGSKNIQYF. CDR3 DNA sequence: TGCGCCAGCAGCGTACAGGGTTCCAAAAACATTCAGTACTTC. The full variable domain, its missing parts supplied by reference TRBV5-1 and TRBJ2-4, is KAGVTQTPRYLIKTRGQQVTLSCSPISGHRSVSWYQQTPGQGLQFLFEYFSETQRNKGNFPGRFSGRQFSNSRSEMNVSTLELGDSALYLCASSVQGSKNIQYFGAGTRLSVL.